Listed below are T cell receptor beta chains from one sample, sequenced in a study of shared clonotypes between healthy human individuals. TCRdb keeps only in-frame clones here, not all; method: immunoSEQ multiplex PCR. Of roughly 410,000 clones in the sample, about 97% were seen once. Sequenced: memory CD8+ T cells sorted from blood. Receptors originate from a man aged 25 to 40 in good health. The CDR3 runs from the conserved cysteine through the conserved F or W. D genes are given only for firm matches. A row's size may be missing; if present it is once, few, many or a size class.

abundance	len	d_gene	j_gene	v_gene	CDR3aa	CDR3nt
NA	13	TRBD2	TRBJ2-7	TRBV5-4	CASSLRGGNEQYF	TGTGCCAGCAGCTTGAGGGGAGGGAACGAGCAGTACTTC
NA	14	NA	TRBJ1-2	TRBV10-3	CAISVRGNDYGYTF	TGTGCCATCAGTGTGAGAGGCAACGACTATGGCTACACCTTC
NA	15	NA	TRBJ2-3	TRBV5-4	CASSGGDSLGDTQYF	TGTGCCAGCAGCGGCGGGGACTCCCTAGGAGATACGCAGTATTTT
NA	15	TRBD2	TRBJ2-7	TRBV6-5	CASSYLASGNYEQYF	TGTGCCAGCAGTTACCTGGCTAGCGGGAACTACGAGCAGTACTTC
NA	17	NA	TRBJ2-1	TRBV7-9	CASSRTFGTTDRDEQFF	TGTGCCAGCAGCCGGACTTTCGGGACCACGGACCGCGATGAGCAGTTCTTC
NA	15	NA	TRBJ2-3	TRBV19	CASSFWSGSTDTQYF	TGTGCCAGTAGTTTCTGGAGCGGGAGCACAGATACGCAGTATTTT
NA	11	TRBD1	TRBJ2-1	TRBV10-3	CATSTGNEQFF	TGTGCCACCTCGACAGGGAATGAGCAGTTCTTC
NA	13	NA	TRBJ1-2	TRBV30	CAWSVRTAYGYTF	TGTGCCTGGAGTGTACGCACAGCCTATGGCTACACCTTC
NA	14	NA	TRBJ2-2	TRBV7-2	CASSLETRTGELFF	TGTGCCAGCAGCTTAGAGACTAGAACCGGGGAGCTGTTTTTT
NA	14	NA	TRBJ2-1	TRBV2	CASSRGSSYNEQFF	TGTGCCAGCAGTCGGGGAAGCTCCTACAATGAGCAGTTCTTC
NA	15	NA	TRBJ2-1	TRBV6-6	CASRRTKGSYNEQFF	TGTGCCAGCAGACGGACTAAAGGCTCCTACAATGAGCAGTTCTTC
NA	13	TRBD2	TRBJ2-5	TRBV30	CAWSSGGQETQYF	TGTGCCTGGAGTTCGGGGGGACAAGAGACCCAGTACTTC
once	15	NA	TRBJ1-1	TRBV6-5	CASERGGRGNTEAFF	TGTGCCAGCGAAAGGGGTGGCAGGGGGAACACTGAAGCTTTCTTT
few	13	NA	TRBJ1-1	TRBV7-9	CASSLEANTEAFF	TGTGCCAGCAGCTTAGAGGCGAACACTGAAGCTTTCTTT
NA	15	NA	TRBJ2-7	TRBV4-1	CASSQSLDRTYEQYF	TGCGCCAGCAGCCAATCCCTTGACAGAACCTACGAGCAGTACTTC
NA	15	TRBD1	TRBJ2-7	TRBV28	CASTVPGQGSYEQYF	TGTGCCAGTACTGTCCCGGGACAGGGGTCCTACGAGCAGTACTTC
NA	15	NA	TRBJ2-3	TRBV7-9	CASSFWRGYTDTQYF	TGTGCCAGCAGCTTTTGGCGGGGTTACACAGATACGCAGTATTTT
NA	12	NA	TRBJ2-3	TRBV29-1	CSVDQVTDTQYF	TGCAGCGTTGATCAAGTCACAGATACGCAGTATTTT